Below are 20 T cell receptor beta chains sequenced from a single sample in a study of radiation and T cells in renal cell carcinoma. This sample's time point: blood 2 weeks post-SBRT. Treatment meaning: 15 Gy SBRT to primary tumor, nephrectomy 4 weeks later. Clones were sequenced by immunoSEQ multiplex PCR, and TCRdb holds only the in-frame ones, with some missing. The table includes 150,000 to 190,000 clones, approximately 90% detected once. The sequencing here drew on blood, taken from a patient whose treatment included radiotherapy and nephrectomy. The origin of the receptors is a woman in her forties or fifties with renal cell carcinoma.

The J gene is TRBJ2-5, the V gene TRBV19; D is unresolved. Germline V CDR1 and CDR2: LNHDA, SQIVND (reference sequence). The CDR3 sequence is 13 residues long. V lost 2 bases and J lost 4, with 8 bases in between. Here the CDR3 reads CASSIPSLETQYF. In DNA form, the CDR3 reads TGTGCCAGTAGTATACCGTCACTAGAGACCCAGTACTTC.

The chain combines TRBV9 with TRBJ1-4; D possibly corresponds to TRBD1 (5 bases). Trimming cost V 3 bases and J 3 bases, with 15 bases left between them. This CDR3 comprises 16 residues. CDR1 is SGDLS and CDR2 is YYNGEE in the germline V gene. The CDR3 coding sequence is TGTGCCAGCAGCGAAAACCCCCGGGGACCTAATGAAAAACTGTTTTTT. Its protein is CASSENPRGPNEKLFF.

The chain couples TRBV6-6 to TRBJ2-1, with D hard to call. Germline V gives CDR1 MNHNY, CDR2 SVGAGI (reference sequence). V shed 4 bases and J shed 7 bases, with 5 bases lying between them. This CDR3 contains 11 residues. The CDR3 DNA sequence: TGTGCCAGCAGTTTGAGGAATGAGCAGTTCTTC. Amino acid sequence: CASSLRNEQFF.

The chain couples TRBV7-2 to TRBJ2-1; perhaps D is TRBD1 or TRBD2 (5 bases each). V was cut by 0 bases and J by 9 bases, with 9 bases left in between. The CDR3 runs to 13 residues. Germline-derived CDR1 and CDR2 are SGHTA and FQGNSA. The CDR3 coding sequence is TGTGCCAGCAGCTTAGCAGTGAGGGGTGAGCAGTTCTTC. Amino acid sequence: CASSLAVRGEQFF.

This clone has just one count. CDR3 sequence: CASSLGLGIEAFF. As DNA, the CDR3 is TGTGCCAGCAGCTTGGGATTGGGGATTGAAGCTTTCTTT. The gene calls are TRBV5-8 and TRBJ1-1, with D unresolved. Trimming took off 0 bases at V and 7 bases at J, with 10 bases between the two ends. CDR3 size: 13 residues. CDR1 and CDR2 (germline): SGHTS, YDEGEE. Filled out from reference TRBV5-8 and TRBJ1-1, the complete variable domain reads EAGVTQSPTHLIKTRGQQATLRCSPISGHTSVYWYQQALGLGLQFLLWYDEGEERNRGNFPPRFSGRQFPNYSSELNVNALELEDSALYLCASSLGLGIEAFFGQGTRLTVV.

The V call is TRBV5-6, the J call TRBJ1-2, with D unresolved. The ends were cut back, 1 base at V and 0 bases at J, with 7 bases in the middle. The germline V gene encodes CDR1 SGHDT and CDR2 YYEEEE. CDR3 length equals 14 residues. The CDR3 DNA follows: TGTGCCAGCAGCTTGTGGTCGGCTAACTATGGCTACACCTTC. Encoded protein: CASSLWSANYGYTF.

The J gene is TRBJ2-3, the V gene TRBV19, with 13 positions matching TRBD2. Per germline, CDR1 LNHDA and CDR2 SQIVND (reference sequence). The CDR3 runs 19 residues. V shed 6 bases, J shed 4 bases, and the junction held 16 bases outside the gene matches. The CDR3 bases are TGTGCCAGTAGCATACGACTAGCGGGGGGATCGGGGATCGCAGATACGCAGTATTTT. It is translated as CASSIRLAGGSGIADTQYF.

V usage is TRBV9 and J usage is TRBJ2-7; D is unresolved. This CDR3 spans 15 amino acids. Germline CDR1 and CDR2: SGDLS and YYNGEE. V lost 0 bases to trimming and J lost 4 bases, with 14 bases between them. CDR3 in amino acids: CASSVGSRDQYEQYF. CDR3 nucleotides: TGTGCCAGCAGCGTAGGGTCTCGAGACCAGTACGAGCAGTACTTC.

V is TRBV14 and J is TRBJ2-7; D is possibly TRBD1 (6 bases). Trimming took off 4 bases at V and 4 bases at J, with 17 bases between the two ends. The CDR3 is 15 amino acids. CDR1 is SGHDN, CDR2 FVKESK, per germline. This CDR3 is CASSPKILDSYEQYF. The CDR3 DNA reads TGTGCCAGCAGCCCTAAGATACTGGACAGTTACGAGCAGTACTTC.

The chain joins TRBV19 to TRBJ2-1; D not certain. Trimming shortened V by 4 bases and J by 0 bases, and 10 bases separated the two germline ends. CDR1 and CDR2 (germline): LNHDA, SQIVND (reference sequence). The CDR3 covers 15 residues. The CDR3 protein is CASSRVSFSYNEQFF. CDR3 bases: TGTGCCAGTAGTAGAGTCTCCTTCTCCTACAATGAGCAGTTCTTC.

J is TRBJ1-5 and V is TRBV9; weak D call: TRBD1 (6 bases). The CDR3 totals 15 residues. V lost 4 bases and J 2 bases, leaving 13 bases between the germline ends. From germline, CDR1 is SGDLS and CDR2 YYNGEE. CDR3 DNA sequence: TGTGCCAGCAGCCTGGGGGCGGCGGGCAATCAGCCCCAGCATTTT. Translating it yields CASSLGAAGNQPQHF.

The chain links TRBV6-5 to TRBJ2-1, with D perhaps given as TRBD1 or TRBD2 (6 bases each). With 6 bases removed from V and 10 bases from J, the gap between germline ends came to 13 bases. This CDR3 comprises 12 residues. CDR1 is MNHEY and CDR2 is SVGAGI in the germline V gene. CDR3 sequence (DNA): TGTGCCAGCAGCAGAGGAGGGACAGAGCAGTTCTTC. Its protein product is CASSRGGTEQFF.

This clone was seen once. The gene calls are TRBV7-9 and TRBJ2-3; D remains unclear. V lost 5 bases to trimming and J lost 4 bases, with 13 bases between them. Germline CDR1 is SEHNR and CDR2 is FQNEAQ (reference sequence). This CDR3 is built from 14 residues. The CDR3 protein is CASSPGLGADTQYF. Written as DNA, the CDR3 is TGTGCCAGCAGCCCGGGTCTGGGTGCAGATACGCAGTATTTT. The full variable domain, rest sourced from reference TRBV7-9 and TRBJ2-3, is DTGVSQNPRHKITKRGQNVTFRCDPISEHNRLYWYRQTLGQGPEFLTYFQNEAQLEKSRLLSDRFSAERPKGSFSTLEIQRTEQGDSAMYLCASSPGLGADTQYFGPGTRLTVL.

The chain is built from TRBV5-1 and TRBJ1-1; D not certain. V was trimmed by 2 bases and J by 1 base, leaving 9 bases between them. CDR1 is SGHRS, CDR2 YFSETQ, per germline. The CDR3 extends over 14 amino acids. The CDR3 region is CASSFVSENTEAFF. CDR3 nucleotide sequence: TGCGCCAGCAGCTTTGTCAGCGAGAACACTGAAGCTTTCTTT.

This chain uses TRBV19 with TRBJ1-5; D remains ambiguous. Germline V gene data show CDR1 as LNHDA and CDR2 as SQIVND (reference sequence). This CDR3 is built from 15 residues. Trimming removed 0 bases at V and 2 bases at J, with 8 bases between. CDR3 loop: CASSIEGFGNQPQHF. CDR3 DNA sequence: TGTGCCAGTAGTATAGAAGGGTTTGGCAATCAGCCCCAGCATTTT.

The V call is TRBV13, the J call TRBJ1-1; 9 nucleotides match TRBD1. The trim removed 2 bases at V and 5 bases at J, leaving 9 bases unmatched. The CDR3 runs 16 residues. From germline, CDR1 is PRHDT and CDR2 FYEKMQ (reference sequence). In nucleotides, the CDR3 is TGTGCCAGCAGCTTATCGGGACAGGGTGAATGGACTGAAGCTTTCTTT. Protein product: CASSLSGQGEWTEAFF.

The chain is built from TRBV6-5 and TRBJ2-7; no definite D call. This CDR3 contains 15 residues. CDR1 is MNHEY and CDR2 is SVGAGI in the germline V gene. V shed 5 bases and J shed 0 bases, with 14 bases lying between them. The CDR3 loop reads CASSRVRNLSYEQYF. CDR3 DNA sequence: TGTGCCAGCAGTCGGGTCAGAAACCTCTCCTACGAGCAGTACTTC.

The genes are TRBV10-3 and TRBJ2-5; TRBD2 aligns across 8 bases. This CDR3 region has 16 residues. Germline assignment: CDR1 ENHRY and CDR2 SYGVKD. V was clipped by 0 bases and J by 1 base; unmatched bases: 4. The CDR3 DNA is TGTGCCATCAGTGAGTCGCCCAGCGGGGGCCAAGAGACCCAGTACTTC. This codes for CAISESPSGGQETQYF.

The chain is built from TRBV2 and TRBJ2-2; 8 bases line up with TRBD2. The germline V gene has CDR1 SNHLY and CDR2 FYNNEI. This CDR3 region has 16 residues. Trimming at V came to 11 bases and at J to 1 base, leaving 12 bases not matched to a gene. CDR3 bases: TGTGCCCGCGGGGCGGGGGGACAAATGAACACCGGGGAGCTGTTTTTT. Translating it yields CARGAGGQMNTGELFF.

The V call is TRBV18, the J call TRBJ2-7, with TRBD1 as a possible D gene (6 bases). V lost 2 bases, J lost 3 bases, and 14 bases lay in between. Looked up from germline, CDR1 is KGHSH and CDR2 is LQKENI. CDR3 size: 15 residues. CDR3 region: CASSPGSAGDYEQYF. The CDR3 DNA sequence: TGTGCCAGCTCACCAGGGAGCGCAGGGGACTACGAGCAGTACTTC.